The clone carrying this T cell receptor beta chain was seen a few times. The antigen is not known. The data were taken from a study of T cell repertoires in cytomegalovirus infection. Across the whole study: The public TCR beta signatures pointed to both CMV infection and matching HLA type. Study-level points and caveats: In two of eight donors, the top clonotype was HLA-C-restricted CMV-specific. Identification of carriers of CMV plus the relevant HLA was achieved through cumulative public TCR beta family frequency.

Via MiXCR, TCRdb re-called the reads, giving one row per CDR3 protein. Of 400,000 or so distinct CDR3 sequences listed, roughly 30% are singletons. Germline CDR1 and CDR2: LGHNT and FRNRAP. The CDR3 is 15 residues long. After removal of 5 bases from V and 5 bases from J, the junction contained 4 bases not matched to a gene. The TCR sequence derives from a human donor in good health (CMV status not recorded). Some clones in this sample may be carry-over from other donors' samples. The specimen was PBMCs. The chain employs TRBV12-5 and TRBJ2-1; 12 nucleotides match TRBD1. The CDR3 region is CASGPGQGADNEQFF. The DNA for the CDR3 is TGTGCTAGTGGTCCGGGACAGGGGGCGGACAATGAGCAGTTCTTC.